The sample holds a few counts of the clone carrying this T cell receptor beta chain. Its antigen is as yet unknown. The data were obtained in a study of T cells in localized non-small cell lung cancer. This CDR3 spans 14 amino acids. V lost 7 bases, J lost 0 bases, and 12 bases lay in between. Per germline, CDR1 MNHEY and CDR2 SVGAGI. General study points: Maximal T cell clonality occurred in uninvolved adjacent lung, with tumor ranking below it. Within adjacent lung there appeared a median around 57 of the top 100 tumor clones. Because researchers sequenced only one region of the tumor, heterogeneity is still possible.

TCRdb's table, derived via immunoSEQ multiplex PCR, lists solely in-frame clones and lacks some. The profile shows 45,000 to 55,000 clones, about 80% of them singletons. The chain has TRBV6-5 and TRBJ1-1; D gene unclear. This material consisted of peripheral blood, taken before any cancer treatment. This TCR was sampled from a man between 40 and 69 years old with stage I squamous cell lung carcinoma. Written as DNA, the CDR3 is TGTGCCAGCACCATGACACTTTTGAACACTGAAGCTTTCTTT. Protein sequence: CASTMTLLNTEAFF.